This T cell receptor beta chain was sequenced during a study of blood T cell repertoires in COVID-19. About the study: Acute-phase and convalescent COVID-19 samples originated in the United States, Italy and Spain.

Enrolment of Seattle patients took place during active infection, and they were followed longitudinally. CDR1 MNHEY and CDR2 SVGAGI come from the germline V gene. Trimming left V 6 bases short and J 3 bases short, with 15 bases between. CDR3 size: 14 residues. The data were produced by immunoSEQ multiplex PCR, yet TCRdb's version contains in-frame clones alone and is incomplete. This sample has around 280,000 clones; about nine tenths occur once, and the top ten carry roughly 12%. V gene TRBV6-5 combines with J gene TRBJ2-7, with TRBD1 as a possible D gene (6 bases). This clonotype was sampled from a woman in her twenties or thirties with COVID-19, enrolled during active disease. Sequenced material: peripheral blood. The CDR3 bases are TGTGCCAGCAGGCAAGCAGGACAGATCTACGAGCAGTACTTC. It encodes CASRQAGQIYEQYF.